This passage covers 14 T cell receptor beta chains from one sample sequenced in a study of T cell responses to AZD1222 COVID-19 vaccine (dated by TCRdb to 2020 to 2023). According to the study, the label for this sample's time point signals: baseline before first vaccination. To prepare the library, the immunoSEQ multiplex PCR assay was applied. The source is immuneACCESS, and TCRdb retained only in-frame sequences with V and J called. Part of the clones is not carried over; for the studies checked, unresolved V genes explain less than half of this, and the remainder is unexplained. The sample records about 110,000 clones, about 88% of which are singletons. Of the sample, 1.6% is held by the ten largest clones. The specimen comprised peripheral blood, sampled on day 0 of AZD1222 vaccination. Receptors were obtained from an adult in good health.

This clone was seen a single time. The rearrangement joins TRBV6-5 to TRBJ2-1, with no clear D. The germline CDR1 and CDR2 sequences are MNHEY and SVGAGI. This CDR3 has 12 residues. V lost 6 bases and J lost 7, with 10 bases in between. CDR3 sequence reads: CASRAVSNEQFF. The CDR3 DNA is TGTGCCAGCAGGGCCGTCTCAAATGAGCAGTTCTTC.

This sequence joins TRBV7-6 and TRBJ1-1; unclear D gene. V was pared by 5 bases and J by 1 base, with 8 bases between. Germline V gene data show CDR1 as SGHVS and CDR2 as FNYEAQ. The CDR3 is 13 amino acids. CDR3 sequence: CASSRLRNTEAFF. In nucleotides, the CDR3 is TGTGCCAGCAGCAGGCTGCGGAACACTGAAGCTTTCTTT.

The CDR3 nucleotides are TGTGCCAGCAGCTCACAGGGGGCAGGTCGTACTGAAGCTTTCTTT. Amino acids: CASSSQGAGRTEAFF. The chain carries TRBV7-2 and TRBJ1-1; 9 bases fit TRBD1. The length of the CDR3 is 15 residues. The trim removed 4 bases at V and 5 bases at J, leaving 8 bases unmatched. CDR1 SGHTA and CDR2 FQGNSA come from the germline V gene.

The CDR3 sequence: CSVVGEYEQYF. CDR3 coding DNA: TGCAGCGTTGTTGGGGAGTACGAGCAGTACTTC. This chain links TRBV29-1 with TRBJ2-7, with D maybe TRBD2 (5 bases). V was shortened by 4 bases and J by 4 bases, with 8 bases between the two germline ends. The CDR3 has 11 residues. The germline V gene has CDR1 SQVTM and CDR2 ANQGSEA.

J is TRBJ1-1 and V is TRBV15; D uncertain. The CDR3 contains 17 residues. The V end was cut by 1 base, the J end by 4 bases, with 19 bases between. In germline, CDR1 is LNHNV, CDR2 YYDKDF (reference sequence). The CDR3 bases are TGTGCCACCAGCAGAGGGATAGGTGGCAGTCAAAGCACTGAAGCTTTCTTT. Its translation is CATSRGIGGSQSTEAFF.

This chain uses TRBV5-1 with TRBJ2-1; possible D gene TRBD1, 5 bases. Between the trimmed V and J ends, which lost 0 bases and 4 bases, there was a span of 14 bases. The CDR3 is made up of 16 amino acids. The germline V gene has CDR1 SGHRS and CDR2 YFSETQ. CDR3 in amino acids: CASSLGGQLLYNEQFF. CDR3 DNA sequence: TGCGCCAGCAGCTTGGGAGGACAACTACTTTACAATGAGCAGTTCTTC. Complete variable domain (other parts from reference TRBV5-1 and TRBJ2-1): KAGVTQTPRYLIKTRGQQVTLSCSPISGHRSVSWYQQTPGQGLQFLFEYFSETQRNKGNFPGRFSGRQFSNSRSEMNVSTLELGDSALYLCASSLGGQLLYNEQFFGPGTRLTVL.

The genes are TRBV3-1 (or the pseudogene TRBV3-2) and TRBJ1-2; no clear D. Germline loops: CDR1 LGHDT, CDR2 YNNKEL (reference sequence). The CDR3 sequence is 12 residues long. Trimming took off 0 bases at V and 7 bases at J, with 6 bases between the two ends. CDR3 amino acids: CASSQEFGGYTF. The CDR3 DNA reads TGTGCCAGCAGCCAAGAGTTCGGTGGCTACACCTTC.

The chain has TRBV20-1 and TRBJ2-3; tentative D call: TRBD2 (6 bases). CDR1 DFQATT and CDR2 SNEGSKA come from the germline V gene (reference sequence). This CDR3 region has 11 residues. Trimming removed 3 bases at V and 9 bases at J, with 10 bases between. The CDR3 bases are TGCAGTGCTAGGGTGGCGGGGACGCAGTATTTT. This codes for CSARVAGTQYF.

The chain combines TRBV7-8 with TRBJ1-3, with a weak D call TRBD1 (6 bases). This CDR3 has 16 amino acids. V lost 1 base and J lost 4, with 14 bases in between. Germline V lookup: CDR1 SGHVS, CDR2 FQNEAQ. The CDR3 region has the DNA TGTGCCAGCAGCTTAGGGGGGGGCGTAGGCGGAAACACCATATATTTT. Its protein is CASSLGGGVGGNTIYF.

This clone was seen only once. V usage is TRBV19 and J usage is TRBJ1-4, with D possibly matching TRBD1 (5 bases). The V gene's germline CDR1 is LNHDA and CDR2 SQIVND (reference sequence). V was shortened by 4 bases and J by 8 bases, with 11 bases between the two germline ends. The CDR3 is 13 amino acids. The chain's CDR3 is CASSRTTAEKLFF. The CDR3 DNA sequence: TGTGCCAGTAGTAGGACAACGGCCGAAAAACTGTTTTTT.

The CDR3 region is CAWSSGDRLFATNEKLFF. CDR3 coding DNA: TGTGCCTGGAGTTCAGGGGACAGGCTATTTGCAACTAATGAAAAACTGTTTTTT. V and J are TRBV30 and TRBJ1-4; 8 nucleotides align to TRBD1. This CDR3 spans 18 amino acids. Looked up from germline, CDR1 is GTSNPN and CDR2 is SVGIG (reference sequence). The J segment lost 0 bases and the V segment lost 2 bases, leaving 11 bases of the junction unmatched.

The chain recombines TRBV14 with TRBJ1-2, with D tentatively TRBD1 (6 bases). Germline values: CDR1 SGHDN, CDR2 FVKESK. V was trimmed by 2 bases and J by 0 bases, leaving 10 bases between them. The CDR3 runs to 15 residues. CDR3 in amino acids: CASSQLRGTNYGYTF. The CDR3 DNA reads as TGTGCCAGCAGCCAACTCAGGGGAACTAACTATGGCTACACCTTC.

The chain couples TRBV25-1 to TRBJ1-5; D gene unclear. The CDR3 is 13 amino acids. Deletions cut 4 bases from V and 3 bases from J, with 7 bases between. Germline V gene lookup returns CDR1 MGHDK and CDR2 SYGVNS. CDR3 amino acids: CASSALYNQPQHF. The DNA of the CDR3 is TGTGCCAGCAGTGCCCTCTACAATCAGCCCCAGCATTTT.

The V call is TRBV11-2, the J call TRBJ2-7; the match to TRBD1 covers 8 bases. Germline V gene sequence: CDR1 SGHAT, CDR2 FQNNGV. CDR3 length equals 16 residues. Trimming at V came to 6 bases and at J to 5 bases, leaving 15 bases not matched to a gene. CDR3 sequence reads: CASSPGTGAILHEQYF. The DNA of the CDR3 is TGTGCCAGCAGTCCCGGGACAGGTGCTATATTGCACGAGCAGTACTTC.